The 15 T cell receptor beta chains in this list originate from one sample, sequenced in a study of control samples from healthy donors and cancer patients. TCRdb's table, derived via immunoSEQ multiplex PCR, lists solely in-frame clones and lacks some. The sample yields about 130,000 clones, around nine tenths seen once. The sequenced sample consisted of blood. The receptor set was obtained from a man aged 40-50 years in good health.

The chain recombines TRBV12-3 or TRBV12-4 with TRBJ2-5; D is uncertain. The CDR3 runs 12 residues. Trimming took off 3 bases at V and 4 bases at J, with 6 bases between the two ends. CDR3 coding DNA: TGTGCCAGCAGTTTGTCCTCAGAGACCCAGTACTTC. Protein product: CASSLSSETQYF.

The chain recombines TRBV7-9 with TRBJ2-1; D is unresolved. V dropped 1 base and J dropped 10 bases, with 8 bases sitting between them. The CDR3 sequence is 12 residues long. The germline V gene has CDR1 SEHNR and CDR2 FQNEAQ (reference sequence). The CDR3: CASSLVAREQFF. CDR3 DNA sequence: TGTGCCAGCAGCTTAGTTGCCAGGGAGCAGTTCTTC.

The chain is built from TRBV9 and TRBJ2-3; 10 bases line up with TRBD2. CDR3 length: 15 residues. The germline V gene encodes CDR1 SGDLS and CDR2 YYNGEE. V trimming: 0 bases; J trimming: 5 bases; junction bases outside the gene matches: 3. The CDR3 bases are TGTGCCAGCAGCGTAGAAGCTAGCGGGGGAGATACGCAGTATTTT. Translating it yields CASSVEASGGDTQYF.

The V gene is TRBV29-1, the J gene TRBJ1-2; D is ambiguous. Germline loops: CDR1 SQVTM, CDR2 ANQGSEA. The CDR3 sequence is 14 residues long. Trimming stripped 4 bases from V and 2 bases from J, with 14 bases between. DNA for the CDR3: TGCAGCGTTGCACTTTCGGGAAGCAACTATGGCTACACCTTC. Translated: CSVALSGSNYGYTF.

The chain employs TRBV28 and TRBJ2-7; 10 bases match TRBD1. Looked up from germline, CDR1 is MDHEN and CDR2 is SYDVKM. This CDR3 has 15 amino acids. CDR3: CAIPPGTGDEDEQYF. CDR3 nucleotide sequence: TGTGCGATTCCGCCCGGGACAGGGGACGAGGACGAGCAGTACTTC.

The chain carries TRBV7-9 and TRBJ2-3; possibly TRBD2 for D (7 bases). The CDR3 has 15 amino acids. The germline V gene encodes CDR1 SEHNR and CDR2 FQNEAQ (reference sequence). Trimming removed 3 bases at V and 5 bases at J, with 15 bases between. The DNA of the CDR3 is TGTGCCAGCAGCTTGGGTGGGGGGGCCAAAGATACGCAGTATTTT. It is translated as CASSLGGGAKDTQYF.

The chain uses TRBV10-3 and TRBJ2-3; 10 nucleotides agree with TRBD2. The CDR3 length is 17 residues. Germline values: CDR1 ENHRY, CDR2 SYGVKD. V lost 3 bases and J lost 6; bases outside the gene matches: 12. The DNA for the CDR3 is TGTGCCATCAGTGAATACGGTCTAGCGGGGGCCTTGGATACGCAGTATTTT. It yields the protein CAISEYGLAGALDTQYF.

This chain connects TRBV24-1 to TRBJ1-5; D perhaps matches TRBD1 (5 bases). The V end was cut by 2 bases, the J end by 6 bases, with 13 bases between. The CDR3 has 15 residues. Germline V gives CDR1 KGHDR, CDR2 SFDVKD. The DNA for the CDR3 is TGTGCCACCAGTGATTCCTCAGGGTCCGTTCAGCCCCAGCATTTT. Residues: CATSDSSGSVQPQHF.

The chain links TRBV5-1 to TRBJ2-5; 9 bases fit TRBD2. The V gene's germline CDR1 is SGHRS and CDR2 YFSETQ. CDR3 length equals 17 residues. With V trimmed by 0 bases and J by 5 bases, 11 bases remained unmatched. CDR3 sequence (DNA): TGCGCCAGCAGCTTGGCTGTAGGCGGGGGGGCCACGGAGACCCAGTACTTC. Translation: CASSLAVGGGATETQYF.

This clone was counted a single time. The V gene is TRBV19, the J gene TRBJ2-3; 9 bases line up with TRBD1. From germline, CDR1 is LNHDA and CDR2 SQIVND (reference sequence). This CDR3 is 12 amino acids long. Trimming cost V 7 bases and J 5 bases; bases outside gene matches: 1. CDR3 bases: TGTGCCAGTAACAGGGGGCTAGATACGCAGTATTTT. The encoded protein is CASNRGLDTQYF.

The chain combines TRBV5-1 with TRBJ1-2; unclear D gene. Germline-derived CDR1 and CDR2 are SGHRS and YFSETQ. The CDR3 runs to 13 residues. Trimming left V 4 bases short and J 0 bases short, with 7 bases between. The CDR3 loop reads CASSQTSNYGYTF. CDR3 sequence (DNA): TGCGCCAGCAGCCAAACATCTAACTATGGCTACACCTTC.

V usage is TRBV3-1 (or the pseudogene TRBV3-2) and J usage is TRBJ2-3; TRBD2 matches 8 bases. This CDR3 is 13 amino acids long. With 2 bases clipped from V and 6 bases from J, the junction kept 1 base outside the gene matches. The germline CDR1 and CDR2 sequences are LGHDT and YNNKEL (reference sequence). The CDR3 DNA sequence: TGTGCCAGCAGCCAATCTAGCGGGGATACGCAGTATTTT. Its translation: CASSQSSGDTQYF.

In this sample, this clone turned up a few times. The chain joins TRBV19 to TRBJ2-1; tentative D call: TRBD2 (7 bases). CDR3 length: 15 amino acids. Trimming removed 3 bases at V and 2 bases at J, with 11 bases between. Per germline, CDR1 LNHDA and CDR2 SQIVND (reference sequence). The CDR3 DNA is TGTGCCAGTAGTATGGGGGGGGCGACCTACAATGAGCAGTTCTTC. Translation: CASSMGGATYNEQFF.

V usage is TRBV6-5 and J usage is TRBJ2-1; D is possibly TRBD2 (5 bases). CDR3 length: 12 residues. The V gene's germline CDR1 is MNHEY and CDR2 SVGAGI. Trimming stripped 5 bases from V and 9 bases from J, with 11 bases between. The CDR3 DNA is TGTGCCAGCAGTCCTAGCTCTGGTGAGCAGTTCTTC. As protein: CASSPSSGEQFF.

The rearrangement links TRBV4-1 to TRBJ2-7, with 9 bases that match TRBD1. This CDR3 spans 13 amino acids. After removal of 2 bases from V and 7 bases from J, the junction contained 3 bases not matched to a gene. The germline CDR1 and CDR2 sequences are MGHRA and YSYEKL. The DNA for the CDR3 is TGCGCCAGCAGCCAACCGGGACAGGGTGAGCAGTACTTC. It encodes CASSQPGQGEQYF.